This T cell receptor (beta chain) was recorded in a study of OX40 agonist ivuxolimab in advanced cancers. CDR1 and CDR2 (germline): LNHDA, SQIVND (reference sequence). Germline trimming cut 3 bases from V and 3 bases from J; bases unmatched to any gene: 12. CDR3 length: 17 amino acids. Sequenced by immunoSEQ multiplex PCR; TCRdb stores in-frame clones only, minus some. The repertoire includes over 65,000 clones, roughly 84% of them detected once, and around 0.77% sits in the top ten. This TCR was recovered from an adult with an advanced solid tumor such as melanoma, head and neck, liver or kidney cancer. This specimen consisted of CD4+ or CD8+ T cells sorted from blood, obtained in a trial of the OX40 agonist ivuxolimab. The rearrangement joins TRBV19 to TRBJ2-7; 9 bases line up with TRBD2. The CDR3 sequence: CASSIKGGVAGDYEQYF. CDR3 nucleotides: TGTGCCAGTAGTATTAAGGGAGGAGTAGCGGGGGACTACGAGCAGTACTTC.